This TCR beta chain was observed in a study of Graves' ophthalmopathy and Graves' hyperthyroidism. For repertoire sequencing, the TCR beta CDR3 regions were amplified from RNA transcripts. RT-PCR with HTBI primers came first, then second-round multiplex PCR. MiXCR, applied by TCRdb to the multiplex PCR reads, yields one record per CDR3 protein. The sample has approximately 700,000 distinct CDR3 sequences; 40% are singletons. Ophthalmopathy cases showed moderate-to-severe activity, scoring CAS ≥3 and NOSPECS ≥4, with duration under 3 months. From germline, CDR1 is SEHNR and CDR2 FQNEAQ (reference sequence). The CDR3 runs to 16 residues. With V trimmed by 6 bases and J by 0 bases, 10 bases remained unmatched. This clonotype was picked up a small number of times.

This chain uses TRBV7-9 with TRBJ1-1; the match to TRBD1 covers 7 bases. What was sequenced was peripheral blood. This clonotype was sampled from an adult man with Graves' ophthalmopathy. CDR3 protein: CASSPPTGTMNTEAFF. The CDR3 nucleotides are TGTGCCAGCAGTCCCCCGACAGGGACTATGAACACTGAAGCTTTCTTT.